This is a list of T cell receptor beta chains from one sample in a study of blood T cell repertoires in COVID-19. The table came from immunoSEQ multiplex PCR; TCRdb's copy has only in-frame clones and leaves some out. In the table there are about 150,000 clones, roughly 86% of which are singletons. The sample comprised peripheral blood. These receptors all come from a human donor with acute or convalescent COVID-19. The donor label of this sample is uncertain. Both conserved end residues are part of each CDR3. The D gene is left open where the match is weak. Not every row has a clone size; where given, it reads once, few, many or a size class.

>TRBV6-7|-|TRBD1|TRBJ1-2
CASSYTNDQGAAVYGYTF
TGTGCCAGCAGTTACACCAATGATCAGGGGGCGGCTGTCTATGGCTACACCTTC
>TRBV5-6|-|-|TRBJ1-4
CASSLEHGQLFF
TGTGCCAGCAGCTTGGAGCACGGTCAACTGTTTTTT
>TRBV9|-|TRBD1|TRBJ1-6
CASSPGQENSPLHF
TGTGCCAGCAGCCCGGGACAGGAGAATTCACCCCTCCACTTT
>TRBV5-1|-|TRBD2|TRBJ2-5
CASSLGLAGLQETQYF
TGCGCCAGCAGCTTAGGACTAGCGGGACTACAAGAGACCCAGTACTTC
>TRBV9|-|-|TRBJ1-2
CASSPSQGTAGYTF
TGTGCCAGCAGCCCAAGCCAGGGGACGGCTGGCTACACCTTC
>TRBV6-5|-|TRBD1|TRBJ2-5
CASSYADRGGQETQYF
TGTGCCAGCAGTTACGCGGACAGGGGAGGGCAAGAGACCCAGTACTTC
>TRBV3-1/TRBV3-2|-|-|TRBJ2-2
CASSLRGAGELFF
TGTGCCAGCAGCCTCAGGGGAGCCGGGGAGCTGTTTTTT
>TRBV20-1|-|-|TRBJ1-2
CSARQIYGYTF
TGCAGTGCTAGACAGATCTATGGCTACACCTTC
>TRBV6-2/TRBV6-3|-|-|TRBJ2-7
CASSSGAGQSYEQYF
TGTGCCAGCAGTTCGGGGGCGGGACAGAGCTACGAGCAGTACTTC
>TRBV29-1|-|-|TRBJ1-4
CSATRGEINEKLFF
TGCAGCGCCACTCGGGGAGAGATTAACGAAAAACTGTTTTTT
>TRBV3-1/TRBV3-2|few|-|TRBJ1-6
CASSHRDGSPLHF
TGTGCCAGCAGCCACAGGGATGGTTCACCCCTCCACTTT
>TRBV5-6|-|-|TRBJ1-6
CASSFTPALGRVDSPLHF
TGTGCCAGCAGCTTCACACCGGCGTTGGGCAGGGTGGATTCACCCCTCCACTTT
>TRBV2|-|-|TRBJ1-6
CASASTTNHSPLHF
TGTGCCAGCGCATCCACCACTAACCATTCACCCCTCCACTTT
>TRBV6-5|once|-|TRBJ1-1
CASSTPGSDTEAFF
TGTGCCAGCAGTACCCCGGGTAGCGACACTGAAGCTTTCTTT
>TRBV6-5|-|-|TRBJ2-2
CASKAGNTGELFF
TGTGCCAGCAAGGCGGGGAACACCGGGGAGCTGTTTTTT
>TRBV7-3|-|TRBD1|TRBJ2-3
CASSLSLTGSSLSTDTQYF
TGTGCCAGCAGCTTAAGTCTGACAGGGTCATCGCTTAGCACAGATACGCAGTATTTT
>TRBV2|-|-|TRBJ1-2
CASSGDSSLKRYTF
TGTGCCAGCAGTGGGGACTCCAGCCTAAAGCGCTACACCTTC
>TRBV4-2|-|-|TRBJ1-3
CASSQDWTVSGNTIYF
TGTGCCAGCAGCCAAGATTGGACAGTCTCTGGAAACACCATATATTTT
>TRBV10-3|-|TRBD2|TRBJ2-3
CAISVGAGGIDTQYF
TGTGCCATCAGTGTCGGAGCGGGGGGCATAGATACGCAGTATTTT
>TRBV3-1/TRBV3-2|-|TRBD2|TRBJ2-7
CASSQDPLAGSYEQYF
TGTGCCAGCAGCCAAGATCCACTAGCGGGCTCCTACGAGCAGTACTTC
>TRBV7-2|-|TRBD2|TRBJ2-5
CASSLPSGGGKETQYF
TGTGCCAGCAGCCTCCCCAGCGGGGGGGGGAAGGAGACCCAGTACTTC
>TRBV7-2|few|TRBD1|TRBJ1-1
CASSSKGQGRTEAFF
TGTGCCAGCAGCTCAAAAGGACAGGGAAGAACTGAAGCTTTCTTT
>TRBV18|-|-|TRBJ1-5
CASSPLGGSNQPQHF
TGTGCCAGCTCACCCCTTGGAGGTAGCAATCAGCCCCAGCATTTT
>TRBV4-1|-|TRBD1|TRBJ2-6
CASSQGEGAAGANVLTF
TGCGCCAGCAGCCAAGGTGAGGGGGCTGCTGGGGCCAACGTCCTGACTTTC
>TRBV30|-|-|TRBJ1-2
CAWSRDIGSYGYTF
TGTGCCTGGAGTAGGGACATAGGGAGCTATGGCTACACCTTC
>TRBV2|-|-|TRBJ1-5
CASSERQGLNQPQHF
TGTGCCAGCAGTGAACGGCAGGGACTTAATCAGCCCCAGCATTTT
>TRBV3-1/TRBV3-2|-|TRBD1|TRBJ1-2
CASSQDWTGEMMNYGYTF
TGTGCCAGCAGCCAAGATTGGACAGGTGAGATGATGAACTATGGCTACACCTTC
>TRBV4-2|-|-|TRBJ1-6
CASSQDVTDYNSPLHF
TGTGCCAGCAGCCAAGATGTGACAGATTATAATTCACCCCTCCACTTT
>TRBV3-1/TRBV3-2|-|TRBD2|TRBJ2-7
CASRGRRGDYEQYF
TGTGCCAGCCGGGGTCGACGGGGGGACTACGAGCAGTACTTC
>TRBV6-1|-|-|TRBJ1-6
CASSELRPSTGSPLHF
TGTGCCAGCAGTGAACTGCGGCCGAGTACAGGGTCACCCCTCCACTTT
>TRBV27|-|TRBD2|TRBJ2-7
CASSQGEGSEQYF
TGTGCCAGCAGTCAAGGGGAGGGCAGCGAGCAGTACTTC
>TRBV7-2|-|TRBD1|TRBJ1-1
CASSLGQGITEAFF
TGTGCCAGCAGCCTCGGACAGGGGATTACTGAAGCTTTCTTT
>TRBV11-2|few|-|TRBJ2-5
CASSLGMGPQETQYF
TGTGCCAGCAGCTTAGGGATGGGGCCGCAAGAGACCCAGTACTTC
>TRBV14|-|TRBD1|TRBJ1-2
CASSHRDRVGVRYGYTF
TGTGCCAGCAGCCACCGAGACAGGGTGGGAGTTCGCTATGGCTACACCTTC
>TRBV5-1|-|TRBD1|TRBJ1-6
CASSFAGQHNSPLHF
TGCGCCAGCAGCTTTGCGGGACAGCATAATTCACCCCTCCACTTT